This TCR beta chain comes out of a study of blood T cell repertoires in COVID-19. Study information: Nucleic acid was either cDNA or gDNA, and it came from T cells, B-cell-depleted T cells, or PBMCs.

Data came from immunoSEQ multiplex PCR; TCRdb stores just in-frame clones and leaves some out. The sample contains roughly 34,000 clones, roughly 75% of which appear only once. This TCR came from a man older than 75 with active or convalescent COVID-19. The sequencing sample was made of peripheral blood.

Here the CDR3 reads CSVGADKQFF. CDR3 in DNA: TGCAGCGTTGGGGCAGACAAGCAGTTCTTC. The V and J genes are TRBV29-1 and TRBJ2-1; D ambiguous. This CDR3 has 10 amino acids. Germline CDR1 reads SQVTM; CDR2 reads ANQGSEA. Trimming cost V 4 bases and J 11 bases, with 9 bases left between them.